What follows are 30 T cell receptor beta chains derived from one specimen sequenced in a study of CD8 T cells in ankylosing spondylitis. Each CDR3 protein gets one entry after TCRdb re-called the 5' RACE reads with MiXCR. The sample includes about 130,000 distinct CDR3 sequences, around 7% seen only once; the top ten take approximately 12%. Sequencing was done on a sample of blood, either unsorted or a sorted T cell fraction (not recorded which). The receptors here all came from a male donor with ankylosing spondylitis or in good health (not recorded which).

Many counts were recorded for this clonotype. The chain links TRBV12-3 or TRBV12-4 to TRBJ2-1; D is undetermined. The CDR3 has 16 amino acids. V lost 10 bases to trimming and J lost 5 bases, with 24 bases between them. The CDR3 DNA is TGTGCCACGCGAGGAAGACGTAACCTCCTACACAATGAGCAGTTCTTC. Translation gives CATRGRRNLLHNEQFF.

This clonotype was detected many times. This chain links TRBV12-3 or TRBV12-4 with TRBJ2-7, with D hard to call. Trimming pared 3 bases from V and 6 bases from J, leaving 9 bases between. The CDR3 consists of 12 residues. The CDR3 DNA follows: TGTGCCAGCAGTTTTGCTAGACGCGAGCAGTACTTC. Translation: CASSFARREQYF.

The genes are TRBV7-9 and TRBJ1-5, with D tentatively TRBD1 (5 bases). Trimming took off 0 bases at V and 2 bases at J, with 11 bases between the two ends. The germline CDR1 and CDR2 sequences are SEHNR and FQNEAQ (reference sequence). The CDR3 is 16 residues long. The CDR3 spells CASSLAGGDGNQPQHF. CDR3 DNA sequence: TGTGCCAGCAGCTTAGCTGGAGGGGACGGCAATCAGCCCCAGCATTTT.

This clonotype was seen repeatedly, ten times or more. The V and J genes are TRBV5-1 and TRBJ1-2; D is ambiguous. Trimming took 4 bases from V and 7 from J, leaving 17 bases between them. This CDR3 has 14 amino acids. In germline, CDR1 is SGHRS, CDR2 YFSETQ. CDR3 amino acids: CASSPARREGGYTF. CDR3 DNA: TGCGCCAGCAGCCCGGCCCGGAGAGAGGGTGGCTACACCTTC.

This clonotype was observed at least ten times. The chain is built from TRBV20-1 and TRBJ2-5, with 7 bases matching TRBD2. There are 16 residues in the CDR3. The V and J ends lost 0 bases and 4 bases, in that order; junction bases with no gene match: 11. Germline CDR1 is DFQATT and CDR2 is SNEGSKA (reference sequence). The DNA of the CDR3 is TGCAGTGCTAGAGACCCACTAGCGCGAGTTCGAGAGACCCAGTACTTC. This encodes CSARDPLARVRETQYF.

The table lists this clonotype with many counts. The J gene is TRBJ2-5, the V gene TRBV5-1, with TRBD1 as a possible D gene (5 bases). The germline gives CDR1 SGHRS, CDR2 YFSETQ. The CDR3 sequence is 14 residues long. The V end was cut by 1 base, the J end by 6 bases, with 13 bases between. CDR3: CASSLTGSEKTQYF. CDR3 bases: TGCGCCAGCAGCTTGACAGGTTCGGAGAAGACCCAGTACTTC.

This clonotype occurred many times. V gene TRBV7-2 combines with J gene TRBJ2-7, with 9 positions matching TRBD2. The CDR3 consists of 15 residues. V was pared by 5 bases and J by 3 bases, with 8 bases of the junction left unmatched. In germline, CDR1 is SGHTA, CDR2 FQGNSA. The CDR3 bases are TGTGCCAGCAGCCCCCGACTAGCGGAGAGCTACGAGCAGTACTTC. This translates into CASSPRLAESYEQYF.

This clonotype turned up a few times. This chain joins TRBV19 and TRBJ2-2; no firm D call. Trimming stripped 8 bases from V and 0 bases from J, with 7 bases between. The CDR3 consists of 13 residues. CDR1 and CDR2 from the germline V gene are LNHDA and SQIVND (reference sequence). CDR3 sequence: CASLQTNTGELFF. CDR3 DNA sequence: TGTGCCAGTCTACAGACGAACACCGGGGAGCTGTTTTTT.

This clonotype appeared many times. V is TRBV5-1 and J is TRBJ2-5; D is tentatively TRBD1 or TRBD2 (6 bases each). The V gene's germline CDR1 is SGHRS and CDR2 YFSETQ. The V end lost 4 bases, the J end lost 2 bases, and 18 bases lay between the germline ends. The CDR3 length is 16 residues. The CDR3 sequence: CASSRGPTELQETQYF. Here the CDR3 DNA reads TGCGCCAGCAGCCGGGGGCCTACAGAACTGCAAGAGACCCAGTACTTC. The variable domain in full, with the rest retrieved from reference TRBV5-1 and TRBJ2-5, is KAGVTQTPRYLIKTRGQQVTLSCSPISGHRSVSWYQQTPGQGLQFLFEYFSETQRNKGNFPGRFSGRQFSNSRSEMNVSTLELGDSALYLCASSRGPTELQETQYFGPGTRLLVL.

This clonotype was seen repeatedly, ten times or more. The chain links TRBV19 to TRBJ2-1; the D gene is possibly TRBD1 (6 bases). Germline V gene lookup returns CDR1 LNHDA and CDR2 SQIVND (reference sequence). The ends were cut back, 1 base at V and 6 bases at J, with 13 bases in the middle. This CDR3 region has 15 residues. CDR3 DNA: TGTGCCAGTAGTATAGCATGGCAGGGGCTCAATGAGCAGTTCTTC. The encoded protein is CASSIAWQGLNEQFF. The entire variable domain, with the rest obtained from reference TRBV19 and TRBJ2-1, is as follows: DGGITQSPKYLFRKEGQNVTLSCEQNLNHDAMYWYRQDPGQGLRLIYYSQIVNDFQKGDIAEGYSVSREKKESFPLTVTSAQKNPTAFYLCASSIAWQGLNEQFFGPGTRLTVL.

This clonotype has a count of ten or more. CDR3 region: CASSSGALKETQYF. In DNA form, the CDR3 reads TGTGCCAGCAGCTCCGGGGCTCTGAAGGAGACCCAGTACTTC. The chain recombines TRBV7-8 with TRBJ2-5, with D tentatively TRBD1 or TRBD2 (5 bases each). CDR3 length: 14 residues. V lost 4 bases, J lost 5 bases, and 14 bases lay in between. Germline V gene sequence: CDR1 SGHVS, CDR2 FQNEAQ.

This clonotype has just a few counts. Here the CDR3 reads CASSEGTGDPYEQYF. The DNA for the CDR3 is TGTGCCAGCAGCGAAGGGACAGGCGATCCTTACGAGCAGTACTTC. The chain recombines TRBV11-3 with TRBJ2-7, with 8 bases that match TRBD1. The CDR3 runs to 15 residues. V was clipped by 5 bases and J by 4 bases; unmatched bases: 10. Germline assignment: CDR1 SGHNT and CDR2 YENEEA.

The chain has TRBV5-8 and TRBJ2-1; D is unresolved. Germline V gene data show CDR1 as SGHTS and CDR2 as YDEGEE. This CDR3 spans 14 amino acids. The ends were cut back, 4 bases at V and 3 bases at J, with 11 bases in the middle. CDR3: CASSPDLHYNEQFF. For the CDR3, the DNA is TGTGCCAGCAGCCCGGACCTCCACTACAATGAGCAGTTCTTC.

In this sample, this clonotype turned up many times. The V and J genes are TRBV5-1 and TRBJ2-3; the D is unclear. V shed 2 bases and J shed 9 bases, with 7 bases lying between them. The CDR3 is 11 amino acids. CDR1 and CDR2 from the germline V gene are SGHRS and YFSETQ. The CDR3 protein is CASSFIETQYF. Here the CDR3 DNA reads TGCGCCAGCAGCTTTATCGAGACGCAGTATTTT.

This clonotype came up many times. CDR3 sequence: CASSWDTPWGYTF. The DNA for the CDR3 is TGTGCCAGCAGCTGGGACACCCCTTGGGGCTACACCTTC. The chain carries TRBV5-6 and TRBJ1-2; maybe TRBD1 (6 bases). CDR1 and CDR2 from the germline V gene are SGHDT and YYEEEE. The V end lost 3 bases, the J end lost 8 bases, and 14 bases lay between the germline ends. This CDR3 contains 13 residues.

The V and J genes are TRBV7-9 and TRBJ2-1, with TRBD2 matching 11 bases. This CDR3 has 14 residues. Trimming took 7 bases from V and 9 from J; bases not matched to a gene: 8. CDR1 and CDR2 (germline): SEHNR, FQNEAQ (reference sequence). CDR3 nucleotide sequence: TGTGCCAGCACCCCGACTAGCGGGGTCCCTGAGCAGTTCTTC. Translation gives CASTPTSGVPEQFF. The entire variable domain, with the rest obtained from reference TRBV7-9 and TRBJ2-1, is as follows: DTGVSQNPRHKITKRGQNVTFRCDPISEHNRLYWYRQTLGQGPEFLTYFQNEAQLEKSRLLSDRFSAERPKGSFSTLEIQRTEQGDSAMYLCASTPTSGVPEQFFGPGTRLTVL.

This clonotype was seen many times. The chain employs TRBV12-3 or TRBV12-4 and TRBJ1-1; 8 nucleotides align to TRBD1. Trimming cost V 5 bases and J 1 base; bases outside gene matches: 15. There are 18 residues in the CDR3. DNA of the CDR3: TGTGCCAGCAGTCCTAGGACAGGGTCCTCGGGCCCGAACACTGAAGCTTTCTTT. Protein product: CASSPRTGSSGPNTEAFF.

This clonotype occurred many times. The rearrangement joins TRBV7-2 to TRBJ1-1; 8 positions match TRBD1. This CDR3 has 14 amino acids. Looked up from germline, CDR1 is SGHTA and CDR2 is FQGNSA. J lost 0 bases, V lost 4 bases, and 1 base had no gene match. As DNA, the CDR3 is TGTGCCAGCAGCTCGGGACAGGTGAACACTGAAGCTTTCTTT. Protein product: CASSSGQVNTEAFF.

The sample holds many counts of this clonotype. J is TRBJ2-1 and V is TRBV7-6, with 8 positions matching TRBD1. Germline trimming cut 6 bases from V and 9 bases from J; bases unmatched to any gene: 7. Germline V gives CDR1 SGHVS, CDR2 FNYEAQ. There are 13 residues in the CDR3. CDR3 residues: CASRPTGVGEQFF. The CDR3 DNA sequence: TGTGCCAGCAGACCGACAGGGGTGGGTGAGCAGTTCTTC.

This clonotype was detected ten times or more. V gene TRBV5-1 combines with J gene TRBJ1-3, with TRBD1 matching 7 bases. This CDR3 contains 15 residues. J was trimmed by 2 bases and V by 5 bases; bases with no gene match: 7. Germline V CDR1 and CDR2: SGHRS, YFSETQ. The CDR3 spells CASRQGQSPGNTIYF. The CDR3 bases are TGCGCCAGCAGGCAGGGACAGTCGCCTGGAAACACCATATATTTT.

This clonotype was counted many times. The chain combines TRBV18 with TRBJ2-3; tentatively, D is TRBD1 or TRBD2 (5 bases each). Trimming took 6 bases from V and 6 from J, leaving 10 bases between them. Per the germline V gene, CDR1 is KGHSH and CDR2 is LQKENI. The CDR3 covers 12 residues. CDR3 DNA: TGTGCCAGCTCCCTGGGGGTGGATACGCAGTATTTT. Translation gives CASSLGVDTQYF.

This clonotype was seen ten or more times. Here the CDR3 reads CASVVYPGANVLTF. The CDR3 DNA reads TGCGCCAGCGTAGTATACCCTGGGGCCAACGTCCTGACTTTC. The chain uses TRBV5-1 and TRBJ2-6; D unclear. The CDR3 loop spans 14 amino acids. Deletions cut 7 bases from V and 2 bases from J, with 10 bases between. Germline V gene data show CDR1 as SGHRS and CDR2 as YFSETQ.

This clonotype was detected many times. The gene calls are TRBV18 and TRBJ2-5, with 8 bases lining up with TRBD2. There are 15 residues in the CDR3. V dropped 1 base and J dropped 7; count of bases not matched to a gene: 8. Per germline, CDR1 KGHSH and CDR2 LQKENI. The CDR3 loop is CASSPLAGPSGTQYF. CDR3 bases: TGTGCCAGCTCACCACTAGCGGGGCCCTCCGGGACCCAGTACTTC.

The chain carries TRBV5-6 and TRBJ1-1; D remains ambiguous. This CDR3 comprises 15 residues. Germline V CDR1 and CDR2: SGHDT, YYEEEE. V gave up 4 bases and J gave up 2 bases, with 15 bases separating them. CDR3 coding DNA: TGTGCCAGCAGCCCACCTGCTTTGTTAAACACTGAAGCTTTCTTT. The encoded protein is CASSPPALLNTEAFF. The full variable domain, its missing parts supplied by reference TRBV5-6 and TRBJ1-1, is DAGVTQSPTHLIKTRGQQVTLRCSPKSGHDTVSWYQQALGQGPQFIFQYYEEEERQRGNFPDRFSGHQFPNYSSELNVNALLLGDSALYLCASSPPALLNTEAFFGQGTRLTVV.

This clonotype was counted at least ten times. This chain links TRBV12-3 or TRBV12-4 with TRBJ2-1; D uncertain. The CDR3 length is 14 residues. V lost 6 bases, J lost 0 bases, and 9 bases lay in between. The CDR3 bases are TGTGCCAGCAGCCGCCACGACTCCTACAATGAGCAGTTCTTC. Residues: CASSRHDSYNEQFF.

This clonotype showed up many times. This chain joins TRBV15 and TRBJ2-1, with 9 bases lining up with TRBD1. This CDR3 has 16 amino acids. Germline loops: CDR1 LNHNV, CDR2 YYDKDF (reference sequence). The J segment lost 6 bases and the V segment lost 5 bases, leaving 11 bases of the junction unmatched. The CDR3, as DNA: TGTGCCACCAGCGGTTCCGGGACAGGGTCCCCCAATGAGCAGTTCTTC. This sequence encodes CATSGSGTGSPNEQFF.

This clonotype appeared a few times. This rearrangement joins TRBV20-1 to TRBJ2-3; possibly TRBD1 for D (6 bases). CDR3 length: 16 amino acids. Between the trimmed V and J ends, which lost 2 bases and 5 bases, there was a span of 20 bases. The germline V gene has CDR1 DFQATT and CDR2 SNEGSKA (reference sequence). In nucleotides, the CDR3 is TGCAGTGCTAGATACACGGGACACTACGCTGGAGATACGCAGTATTTT. It yields the protein CSARYTGHYAGDTQYF.

This clonotype was seen many times. The chain is built from TRBV6-5 and TRBJ2-1, with 10 positions matching TRBD2. The V gene end was trimmed by 2 bases and the J gene end by 6 bases; junction bases not matched to a gene: 4. Per germline, CDR1 MNHEY and CDR2 SVGAGI. The CDR3 spans 15 residues. The CDR3 sequence: CASSYQAGGLNEQFF. CDR3 nucleotides: TGTGCCAGCAGTTACCAAGCGGGGGGGCTCAATGAGCAGTTCTTC.

This clonotype was seen many times. The rearrangement links TRBV5-1 to TRBJ1-4, with TRBD1 identical over 9 bases. This CDR3 has 14 amino acids. Germline trimming cut 0 bases from V and 7 bases from J; bases unmatched to any gene: 1. Germline V gene lookup returns CDR1 SGHRS and CDR2 YFSETQ. The CDR3 DNA is TGCGCCAGCAGCTTGGTGGGACAGGGTGAAAAACTGTTTTTT. Translation gives CASSLVGQGEKLFF.

This clonotype has ten or more counts. This chain joins TRBV28 and TRBJ1-5, with 12 bases aligning to TRBD1. CDR3 length equals 16 residues. Per the germline V gene, CDR1 is MDHEN and CDR2 is SYDVKM. The CDR3 sequence: CALQSGTGGSNQPQHF. The CDR3 nucleotides read TGTGCTTTACAGTCCGGGACAGGGGGCTCTAATCAGCCCCAGCATTTT.